One sample yielded the 18 T cell receptor beta chains listed below, sequenced in a study of cytomegalovirus exposure and HLA in healthy donors. 13 Jbeta primers and 60 Vbeta primers were used for the PCR. Data came from immunoSEQ multiplex PCR; TCRdb stores just in-frame clones and leaves some out. The table lists 200,000 to 250,000 clones, roughly 80% of them singletons. Material: PBMCs. The receptors were gathered from a man aged 40-49 years in good health and CMV-seronegative.

V is TRBV5-1 and J is TRBJ2-5, with 8 bases identical to TRBD2. The end of the DNA is better explained by TRBJ2-7, so the J call may be wrong. CDR3 length: 20 residues. CDR1 and CDR2 from the germline V gene are SGHRS and YFSETQ. CDR3: CASLGARGLVAGTNSYEQYF. Here the CDR3 DNA reads TGCGCCAGCTTGGGGGCCCGGGGGCTGGTAGCGGGGACTAATTCCTACGAGCAGTACTTC.

The chain is built from TRBV5-6 and TRBJ2-1; 7 bases fit TRBD1. CDR1 SGHDT and CDR2 YYEEEE come from the germline V gene. The CDR3 consists of 15 residues. The J segment lost 11 bases and the V segment lost 3 bases, leaving 14 bases of the junction unmatched. CDR3 residues: CASSSPGQDALKQFF. CDR3 DNA: TGTGCCAGCAGCTCGCCCGGACAGGACGCGTTGAAGCAGTTCTTC.

This sequence joins TRBV18 and TRBJ1-1; the D is unclear. Germline assignment: CDR1 KGHSH and CDR2 LQKENI. The ends were cut back, 1 base at V and 0 bases at J, with 9 bases in the middle. The CDR3 is made up of 15 amino acids. CDR3 amino acids: CASSPQGGMNTEAFF. CDR3 bases: TGTGCCAGCTCACCACAGGGAGGGATGAACACTGAAGCTTTCTTT.

This clone was observed a handful of times. The rearrangement joins TRBV6-6 to TRBJ2-7, with 8 nucleotides matching TRBD2. Per germline, CDR1 MNHNY and CDR2 SVGAGI (reference sequence). Trimming cost V 7 bases and J 0 bases; bases outside gene matches: 8. The CDR3 runs 15 residues. The CDR3 loop is CASTGLADFSYEQYF. The CDR3 coding sequence is TGTGCCAGCACCGGACTAGCAGACTTCTCCTACGAGCAGTACTTC.

A few counts support this clone. The chain uses TRBV7-8 and TRBJ1-1; no firm D call. V shed 1 base and J shed 5 bases, with 11 bases lying between them. Germline V gives CDR1 SGHVS, CDR2 FQNEAQ. The CDR3 has 14 residues. CDR3 loop: CASSLVSGETEAFF. In DNA form, the CDR3 reads TGTGCCAGCAGCTTAGTTTCTGGAGAGACTGAAGCTTTCTTT.

The rearrangement uses TRBV5-4 and TRBJ2-3, with D possibly being TRBD2 (6 bases). The CDR3 totals 15 residues. With 2 bases removed from V and 2 bases from J, the gap between germline ends came to 12 bases. Germline loops: CDR1 SGHNT, CDR2 YYREEE (reference sequence). The CDR3 DNA follows: TGTGCCAGCAGCTTAATGAGCGGGTCCACAGATACGCAGTATTTT. Encoded protein: CASSLMSGSTDTQYF.

J is TRBJ1-3 and V is TRBV30, with D hard to call. The CDR3 spans 13 residues. The germline V gene encodes CDR1 GTSNPN and CDR2 SVGIG (reference sequence). CDR3 in amino acids: CAGLSERGNTIYF. The CDR3 DNA reads TGTGCAGGCCTCTCAGAGAGGGGAAACACCATATATTTT.

The V call is TRBV5-1, the J call TRBJ2-1; 9 bases align to TRBD2. Germline V gene data show CDR1 as SGHRS and CDR2 as YFSETQ. The CDR3 is 16 residues long. After removal of 3 bases from V and 7 bases from J, the junction contained 11 bases not matched to a gene. CDR3: CASSSVIAGAGNEQFF. The CDR3 DNA reads as TGCGCCAGCAGCTCTGTTATAGCGGGAGCAGGAAATGAGCAGTTCTTC.

V and J are TRBV27 and TRBJ2-7; D is possibly TRBD1 (6 bases). The length of the CDR3 is 16 residues. Trimming stripped 3 bases from V and 3 bases from J, with 18 bases between. Looked up from germline, CDR1 is MNHEY and CDR2 is SMNVEV (reference sequence). CDR3: CASSFLRGGRHYEQYF. CDR3 DNA: TGTGCCAGCAGTTTCTTAAGAGGGGGACGGCACTACGAGCAGTACTTC.

The V call is TRBV4-1, the J call TRBJ2-1; 7 bases are a match to TRBD1. This CDR3 has 17 amino acids. The junction had 6 bases not matched to a gene; V was cut back by 0 bases and J by 1 base. CDR1 and CDR2 (germline): MGHRA, YSYEKL. Written as DNA, the CDR3 is TGCGCCAGCAGCCAAGATGGGCAGGGGGTTTCCTACAATGAGCAGTTCTTC. This sequence encodes CASSQDGQGVSYNEQFF.

V is TRBV5-1 and J is TRBJ2-3; weak D call: TRBD1 (6 bases). CDR3 length: 15 amino acids. Per germline, CDR1 SGHRS and CDR2 YFSETQ. V was shortened by 4 bases and J by 0 bases, with 12 bases between the two germline ends. CDR3 sequence: CASSPWDKSTDTQYF. The CDR3 bases are TGCGCCAGCAGCCCGTGGGACAAAAGCACAGATACGCAGTATTTT.

The chain recombines TRBV4-1 with TRBJ1-5; D gene unclear. The CDR3 contains 17 residues. CDR1 and CDR2 (germline): MGHRA, YSYEKL. Trimming shortened V by 1 base and J by 2 bases, and 15 bases separated the two germline ends. CDR3 sequence (DNA): TGCGCCAGCAGCCAAGGTGTTACCATGGCGGGCAATCAGCCCCAGCATTTT. Residues: CASSQGVTMAGNQPQHF.

CDR3 region: CSVGASNQPQHF. CDR3 coding DNA: TGCAGCGTTGGGGCGAGCAATCAGCCCCAGCATTTT. The rearrangement links TRBV29-1 to TRBJ1-5; no firm D call. Deletions cut 4 bases from V and 1 base from J, with 5 bases between. This CDR3 is built from 12 residues. Germline lookup yields CDR1 SQVTM and CDR2 ANQGSEA.

The genes are TRBV2 and TRBJ1-1, with D unclear. Looked up from germline, CDR1 is SNHLY and CDR2 is FYNNEI. CDR3 length: 14 amino acids. With 7 bases removed from V and 0 bases from J, the gap between germline ends came to 12 bases. The CDR3 region has the DNA TGTGCCAGCAAGAGGGAGGGTTTGAACACTGAAGCTTTCTTT. The encoded protein is CASKREGLNTEAFF.

This chain connects TRBV11-2 to TRBJ2-5, with D perhaps matching TRBD2 (6 bases). The V gene lost 4 bases and the J gene lost 2 bases, with 11 bases spanning the gap. Germline V CDR1 and CDR2: SGHAT, FQNNGV. The CDR3 loop spans 14 amino acids. The CDR3 protein is CASSSRDSQETQYF. The CDR3 DNA follows: TGTGCCAGCAGCTCCCGGGACTCACAAGAGACCCAGTACTTC. Filled out from reference TRBV11-2 and TRBJ2-5, the complete variable domain reads EAGVAQSPRYKIIEKRQSVAFWCNPISGHATLYWYQQILGQGPKLLIQFQNNGVVDDSQLPKDRFSAERLKGVDSTLKIQPAKLEDSAVYLCASSSRDSQETQYFGPGTRLLVL.

The chain has TRBV19 and TRBJ1-1, with 11 bases matching TRBD1. CDR3 size: 15 residues. CDR1 and CDR2 from the germline V gene are LNHDA and SQIVND (reference sequence). After removal of 7 bases from V and 10 bases from J, the junction contained 14 bases not matched to a gene. The CDR3 coding sequence is TGTGCCAGTATTAGCCCGGGACAGGGGGTAGAAGGAGCTTTCTTT. This translates into CASISPGQGVEGAFF.

J is TRBJ2-7 and V is TRBV29-1; 7 positions match TRBD1. The germline gives CDR1 SQVTM, CDR2 ANQGSEA. The CDR3 runs 12 residues. The junction had 5 bases not matched to a gene; V was cut back by 6 bases and J by 3 bases. The CDR3 protein is CSVGTDHYEQYF. CDR3 coding DNA: TGCAGCGTCGGGACAGATCACTACGAGCAGTACTTC.

This chain uses TRBV28 with TRBJ2-5, with a tentative D call TRBD2 (5 bases). V lost 5 bases to trimming and J lost 5 bases, with 12 bases between them. CDR3 length equals 13 residues. Germline V gives CDR1 MDHEN, CDR2 SYDVKM. The CDR3 coding sequence is TGTGCCAGCAGTAGGAGGAGCTTGGAGACCCAGTACTTC. Amino acids: CASSRRSLETQYF.